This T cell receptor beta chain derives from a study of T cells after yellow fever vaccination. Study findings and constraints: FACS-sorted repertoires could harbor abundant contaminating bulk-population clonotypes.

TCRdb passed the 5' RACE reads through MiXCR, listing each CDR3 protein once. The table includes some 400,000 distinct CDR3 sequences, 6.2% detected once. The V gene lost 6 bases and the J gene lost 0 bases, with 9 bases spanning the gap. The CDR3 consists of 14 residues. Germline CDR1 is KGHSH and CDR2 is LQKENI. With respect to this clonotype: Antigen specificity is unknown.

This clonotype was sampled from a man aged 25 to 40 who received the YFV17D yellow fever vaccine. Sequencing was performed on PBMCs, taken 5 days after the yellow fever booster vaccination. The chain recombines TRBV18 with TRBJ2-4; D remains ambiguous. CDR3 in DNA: TGTGCCAGCTCCCCGGCCCCAGCCAAAAACATTCAGTACTTC. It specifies CASSPAPAKNIQYF.